One sample yielded the 9 T cell receptor beta chains listed below, sequenced in a study of siplizumab effects on memory and regulatory T cells. Libraries were prepared by immunoSEQ multiplex PCR; TCRdb keeps only in-frame clonotypes and omits some of them. The sample shows about 48,000 clones, roughly 90% of them seen only once. Sequenced input: naive CD8+ T cells sorted from blood. The receptors come from a human donor in good health.

The chain joins TRBV12-5 to TRBJ1-3; D remains ambiguous. The CDR3 is made up of 16 amino acids. Germline V CDR1 and CDR2: LGHNT, FRNRAP. Trimming removed 5 bases at V and 2 bases at J, with 16 bases between. The CDR3 coding sequence is TGTGCTAGTGGTCCCGAGGGCAGTACGACTGGAAACACCATATATTTT. It translates to CASGPEGSTTGNTIYF.

The chain combines TRBV5-1 with TRBJ2-7; 8 bases match TRBD1. V lost 3 bases and J lost 2; bases outside the gene matches: 7. CDR1 is SGHRS and CDR2 is YFSETQ in the germline V gene. This CDR3 contains 15 residues. CDR3 coding DNA: TGCGCCAGCAGCTCTGGGGACAGGTTAACCTACGAGCAGTACTTC. Translating gives CASSSGDRLTYEQYF. The variable domain in full, completed from reference TRBV5-1 and TRBJ2-7, reads KAGVTQTPRYLIKTRGQQVTLSCSPISGHRSVSWYQQTPGQGLQFLFEYFSETQRNKGNFPGRFSGRQFSNSRSEMNVSTLELGDSALYLCASSSGDRLTYEQYFGPGTRLTVT.

The V call is TRBV7-2, the J call TRBJ1-1, with unresolved D. Looked up from germline, CDR1 is SGHTA and CDR2 is FQGNSA. Trimming pared 6 bases from V and 9 bases from J, leaving 17 bases between. The CDR3 totals 13 residues. In nucleotides, the CDR3 is TGTGCCAGCAGTCCTAGGTCCGATCAACAAGCTTTCTTT. Translation: CASSPRSDQQAFF.

The chain joins TRBV9 to TRBJ1-4, with a weak D call TRBD1 (5 bases). This CDR3 has 15 amino acids. V lost 0 bases and J lost 2, with 8 bases in between. CDR1 is SGDLS, CDR2 YYNGEE, per germline. The DNA for the CDR3 is TGTGCCAGCAGCGTAGAGGGGAACACTAATGAAAAACTGTTTTTT. Amino acids: CASSVEGNTNEKLFF. Full variable domain (outside the CDR3, taken from reference TRBV9 and TRBJ1-4): DSGVTQTPKHLITATGQRVTLRCSPRSGDLSVYWYQQSLDQGLQFLIQYYNGEERAKGNILERFSAQQFPDLHSELNLSSLELGDSALYFCASSVEGNTNEKLFFGSGTQLSVL.

This clone was seen just once. The chain couples TRBV11-1 to TRBJ2-2, with 8 bases lining up with TRBD1. The CDR3 extends over 16 amino acids. J lost 0 bases, V lost 5 bases, and 5 bases had no gene match. Germline CDR1 SGHAT, CDR2 FQDESV (reference sequence). The CDR3 loop reads CASSIQGAPNTGELFF. The DNA of the CDR3 is TGTGCCAGCAGCATTCAGGGGGCCCCGAACACCGGGGAGCTGTTTTTT.

The chain is built from TRBV27 and TRBJ2-7; D perhaps matches TRBD1 (5 bases). V was clipped by 0 bases and J by 4 bases, with 16 bases between them. Germline V gene data show CDR1 as MNHEY and CDR2 as SMNVEV (reference sequence). The CDR3 runs to 16 residues. CDR3 region: CASSLSIQGATYEQYF. The CDR3 coding sequence is TGTGCCAGCAGTTTATCAATTCAGGGCGCAACTTACGAGCAGTACTTC.

The V and J genes are TRBV6-5 and TRBJ2-7, with 9 bases matching TRBD1. V trimming: 6 bases; J trimming: 6 bases; junction bases outside the gene matches: 12. CDR3 size: 15 residues. Germline V lookup: CDR1 MNHEY, CDR2 SVGAGI. CDR3 nucleotide sequence: TGTGCCAGCAGCGTGACCGGGACAGGGTTTGGCGAGCAGTACTTC. It encodes CASSVTGTGFGEQYF.

The chain joins TRBV27 to TRBJ2-2; 8 bases are a match to TRBD1. Germline values: CDR1 MNHEY, CDR2 SMNVEV (reference sequence). V was clipped by 8 bases and J by 5 bases; unmatched bases: 7. The CDR3 runs to 14 residues. CDR3 bases: TGTGCCAGCGCCGACAGGGGATGGACCGGGGAGCTGTTTTTT. Translating gives CASADRGWTGELFF.

Of note for this clone: The germline gene is not matched at one end of the junction; a read error may be the cause. This chain uses TRBV6-6 with TRBJ2-5; D not resolved. The V gene's germline CDR1 is MNHNY and CDR2 SVGAGI (reference sequence). There are 14 residues in the CDR3. The CDR3 DNA is TGTGCCAGCAGTTATACAGCGAACCAAAAGACCCAGTACTTC. Its protein product is CASSYTANQKTQYF.